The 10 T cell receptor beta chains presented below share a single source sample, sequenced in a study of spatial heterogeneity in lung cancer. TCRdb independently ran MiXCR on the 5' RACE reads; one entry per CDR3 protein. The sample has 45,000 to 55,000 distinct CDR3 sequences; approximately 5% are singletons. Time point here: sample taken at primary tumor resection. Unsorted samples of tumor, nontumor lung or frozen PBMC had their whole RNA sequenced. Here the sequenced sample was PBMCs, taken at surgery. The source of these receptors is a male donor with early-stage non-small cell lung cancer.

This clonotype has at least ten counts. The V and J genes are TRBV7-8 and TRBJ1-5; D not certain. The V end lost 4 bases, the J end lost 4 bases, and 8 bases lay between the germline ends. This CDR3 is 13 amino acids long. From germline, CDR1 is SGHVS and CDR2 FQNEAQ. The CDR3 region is CASSYFRNQPQHF. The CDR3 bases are TGTGCCAGCAGCTACTTTAGGAATCAGCCCCAGCATTTT.

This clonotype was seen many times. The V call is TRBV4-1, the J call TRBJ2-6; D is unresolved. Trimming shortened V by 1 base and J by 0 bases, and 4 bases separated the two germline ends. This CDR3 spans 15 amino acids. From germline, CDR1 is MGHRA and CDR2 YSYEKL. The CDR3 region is CASSQVSSGANVLTF. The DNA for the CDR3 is TGCGCCAGCAGCCAAGTAAGCTCTGGGGCCAACGTCCTGACTTTC.

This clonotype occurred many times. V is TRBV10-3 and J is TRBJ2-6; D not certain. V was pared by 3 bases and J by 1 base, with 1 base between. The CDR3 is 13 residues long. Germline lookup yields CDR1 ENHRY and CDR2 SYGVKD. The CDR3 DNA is TGTGCCATCAGTGATTCTGGGGCCAACGTCCTGACTTTC. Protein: CAISDSGANVLTF.

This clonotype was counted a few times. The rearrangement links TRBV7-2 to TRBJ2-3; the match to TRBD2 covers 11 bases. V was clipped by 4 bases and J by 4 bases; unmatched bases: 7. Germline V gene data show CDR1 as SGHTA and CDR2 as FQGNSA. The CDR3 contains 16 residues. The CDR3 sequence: CASSSRLAGFADTQYF. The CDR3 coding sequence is TGTGCCAGCAGCTCAAGACTAGCGGGATTCGCAGATACGCAGTATTTT.

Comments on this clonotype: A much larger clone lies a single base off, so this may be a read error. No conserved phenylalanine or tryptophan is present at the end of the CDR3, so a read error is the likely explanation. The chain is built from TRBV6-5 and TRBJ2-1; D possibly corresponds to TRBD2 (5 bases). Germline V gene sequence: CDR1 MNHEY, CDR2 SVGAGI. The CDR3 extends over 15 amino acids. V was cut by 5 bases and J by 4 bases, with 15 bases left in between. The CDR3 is CASSPGLVLYNEQFL. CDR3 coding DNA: TGTGCCAGCAGTCCCGGACTGGTACTTTACAATGAGCAGTTCCTC.

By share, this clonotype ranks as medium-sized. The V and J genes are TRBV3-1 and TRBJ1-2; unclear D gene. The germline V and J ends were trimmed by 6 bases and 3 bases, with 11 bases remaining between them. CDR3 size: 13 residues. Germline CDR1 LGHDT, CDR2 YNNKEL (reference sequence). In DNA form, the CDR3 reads TGTGCCAGCAGGCGCGGGCTTGACTATGGCTACACCTTC. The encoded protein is CASRRGLDYGYTF.

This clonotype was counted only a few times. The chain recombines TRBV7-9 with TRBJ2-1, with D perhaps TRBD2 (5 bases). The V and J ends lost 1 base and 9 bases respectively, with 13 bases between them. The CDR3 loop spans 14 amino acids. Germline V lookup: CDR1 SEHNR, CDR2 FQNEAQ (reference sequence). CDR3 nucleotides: TGTGCCAGCAGCTTAGAACTAGATTCTGGTGAGCAGTTCTTC. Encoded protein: CASSLELDSGEQFF. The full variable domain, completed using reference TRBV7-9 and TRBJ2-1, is DTGVSQNPRHKITKRGQNVTFRCDPISEHNRLYWYRQTLGQGPEFLTYFQNEAQLEKSRLLSDRFSAERPKGSFSTLEIQRTEQGDSAMYLCASSLELDSGEQFFGPGTRLTVL.

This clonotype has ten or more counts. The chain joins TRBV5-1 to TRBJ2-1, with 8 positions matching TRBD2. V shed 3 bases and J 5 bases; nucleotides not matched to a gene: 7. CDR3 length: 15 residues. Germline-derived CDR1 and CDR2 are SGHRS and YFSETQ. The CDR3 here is CASSSGTRPHNEQFF. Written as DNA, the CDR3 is TGCGCCAGCAGCTCAGGGACTAGGCCCCACAATGAGCAGTTCTTC.

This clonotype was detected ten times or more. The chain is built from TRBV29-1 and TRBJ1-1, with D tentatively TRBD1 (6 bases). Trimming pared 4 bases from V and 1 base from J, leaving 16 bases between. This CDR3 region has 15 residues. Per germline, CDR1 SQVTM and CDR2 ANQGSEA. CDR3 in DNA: TGCAGCGTTGGACGCACAAGCAGGGGGAACACTGAAGCTTTCTTT. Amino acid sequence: CSVGRTSRGNTEAFF.

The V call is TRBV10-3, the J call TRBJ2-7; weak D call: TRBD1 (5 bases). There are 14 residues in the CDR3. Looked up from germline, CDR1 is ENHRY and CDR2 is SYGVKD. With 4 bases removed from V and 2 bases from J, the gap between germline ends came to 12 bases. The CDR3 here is CAISGTGDPYEQYF. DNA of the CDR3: TGTGCCATCAGTGGTACAGGAGACCCCTACGAGCAGTACTTC.